The text below deals with one T cell receptor (beta chain). This clone's antigen is unknown. No base-level quality is on record; no much larger clone is a single base apart. Receptors were amplified or captured by PCR. The sequencing machine was an Illumina HiSeq 2500. TCR libraries were prepared with molecular barcoding, using unique molecular identifiers to normalize TCRbeta repertoire quantification. TCRdb reworked the public reads: Q25 trimming with fastp, MiXCR clone assembly, productive beta chains retained. Each entry merges the rows of one CDR3 protein and shows their most common DNA and genes. The sample table lists some 590,000 distinct CDR3 sequences, 10% to 13% of them with a count of one. The ten most abundant clones make up about 4% of the sample. This entry belongs to a study of T-cell reconstitution after alpha-beta-depleted transplantation in children (dated by TCRdb to the mid-2010s). Some background on the complete study: Using TCR repertoire profiling, the study quantitatively followed how T-cell immune reconstitution unfolded in children after TCRalphabeta/CD19-depleted allogeneic hematopoietic cell transplantation.

The CDR3 spans 12 residues, from the cysteine through the phenylalanine. The read is trimmed to its CDR3 DNA, 36 bases read in frame from base 1. V was cut back by 1 base and J by 12 bases, leaving a gap of 12 bases between them. CDR1 and CDR2, per the germline V gene (reference sequence), are GTSNPN and SVGIG. This receptor was identified in a human donor who donated a stem cell graft to a child with acute myeloid leukemia. The chain was built from TRBV30 and TRBJ1-4; TRBD1 could be the D gene, as 5 bases match. The material was PBMCs from the stem cell graft donor, obtained from the stem cell graft. This receptor carries the CDR3 CAWSAVGEELFF. Read as DNA, the sequence is TGTGCCTGGAGTGCGGTGGGGGAAGAACTGTTTTTT.